This T cell receptor beta chain originates from a study of T cells in Graves' hyperthyroidism and ophthalmopathy. It was RNA transcripts that yielded the amplified TCR beta CDR3 regions. In the first-round RT-PCR of the TCR CDR3, the HTBI primer set was used. MiXCR was run by TCRdb on the multiplex PCR reads, yielding one entry per CDR3 protein. This sample has under 350,000 distinct CDR3 sequences, with approximately 17% found just once. Findings and limits, study-wide: In blood, most of the thyroid clonotypes expanded above 0.001 were also present.

Active moderate-to-severe ophthalmopathy, Clinical Activity Score at least 3, NOSPECS at least 4, under 3 months' duration. V trimming: 6 bases; J trimming: 4 bases; junction bases outside the gene matches: 24. The CDR3 length is 20 residues. Per germline, CDR1 LNHDA and CDR2 SQIVND (reference sequence). A few counts support this clonotype. Its antigen remains unidentified. This receptor was identified in a woman aged 60-75 years with Graves' ophthalmopathy. Input material: blood. The V call is TRBV19, the J call TRBJ2-5; TRBD1 aligns across 9 bases. This CDR3 is CASSHSPPGTGWARGETQYF. The CDR3 DNA sequence: TGTGCCAGTAGCCATTCGCCTCCCGGGACAGGGTGGGCTCGCGGAGAGACCCAGTACTTC.